Listed below are T cell receptor beta chains from one sample, sequenced in a study of T cell responses to AZD1222 COVID-19 vaccine. Using immunoSEQ multiplex PCR, the repertoire was profiled, and TCRdb retains in-frame clones only, with some absent. The sample holds more than 70,000 clones, about 85% seen once. The sample here was peripheral blood, taken 28 days after the second AZD1222 dose. The receptors come from an adult who received the AZD1222 COVID-19 vaccine. The CDR3 runs from the conserved cysteine through the conserved F or W. Fields, in order: clone size, D gene, J gene, V gene, CDR3 DNA, CDR3 protein. A D gene is named only where the DNA matches it firmly. For some rows the clone size is stated as once, few or many, or as a class when expanded; others skip it.

size: NA; D: NA; J: TRBJ2-5; V: TRBV29-1; DNA: TGCAGCGGGGGCGGTGGCGGCCCTATGAAGACCCAGTACTTC; CDR3: CSGGGGGPMKTQYF
size: NA; D: NA; J: TRBJ1-2; V: TRBV19; DNA: TGTGCCAGTCGAGTAGCTAACTATGGCTACACCTTC; CDR3: CASRVANYGYTF
size: NA; D: NA; J: TRBJ1-1; V: TRBV7-6; DNA: TGTGCCAGCAGCTCAGGGTTTTCATTTGAAGCTTTCTTT; CDR3: CASSSGFSFEAFF
size: NA; D: TRBD1; J: TRBJ2-7; V: TRBV27; DNA: TGTGCCAGCAGCGTGGGCCAGGGGGCTGACGAGCAGTACTTC; CDR3: CASSVGQGADEQYF
size: few; D: NA; J: TRBJ1-2; V: TRBV30; DNA: TGTGCCTGGAGTGTCCCCTGGGGGGATGGCTACACCTTC; CDR3: CAWSVPWGDGYTF
size: NA; D: NA; J: TRBJ1-1; V: TRBV18; DNA: TGTGCCAGCTTCCAAACAGGGACTTTGACTGAAGCTTTCTTT; CDR3: CASFQTGTLTEAFF
size: once; D: NA; J: TRBJ2-1; V: TRBV19; DNA: TGTGCCAGTAGTATAGATCTAGGGCGGGCCAACAATGAGCAGTTCTTC; CDR3: CASSIDLGRANNEQFF
size: NA; D: NA; J: TRBJ1-5; V: TRBV5-1; DNA: TGCGCCAGCAGCTTGTGGGGGAACAATCAGCCCCAGCATTTT; CDR3: CASSLWGNNQPQHF
size: NA; D: NA; J: TRBJ1-1; V: TRBV18; DNA: TGTGCCAGCTCGCCGAGTTGGGGGGCTGAAGCTTTCTTT; CDR3: CASSPSWGAEAFF
size: once; D: TRBD1; J: TRBJ1-6; V: TRBV11-2; DNA: TGTGCCAGCAGCTGGACAGGGAGAAATTCACCCCTCCACTTT; CDR3: CASSWTGRNSPLHF
size: NA; D: NA; J: TRBJ2-1; V: TRBV25-1; DNA: TGTGCCAGCAGTGAACCGACACGTTACAATGAGCAGTTCTTC; CDR3: CASSEPTRYNEQFF
size: once; D: NA; J: TRBJ1-6; V: TRBV3-1/TRBV3-2; DNA: TGTGCCAGCACCCAATACGACCAGAACTATAATTCACCCCTCCACTTT; CDR3: CASTQYDQNYNSPLHF
size: NA; D: NA; J: TRBJ1-3; V: TRBV5-1; DNA: TGCGCCAGCAGCTTGGGGCGAGGGAACACCATATATTTT; CDR3: CASSLGRGNTIYF
size: once; D: NA; J: TRBJ2-3; V: TRBV24-1; DNA: TGTGCCACCAGTGATACAGGCGCGGGCACAGATACGCAGTATTTT; CDR3: CATSDTGAGTDTQYF
size: NA; D: NA; J: TRBJ2-1; V: TRBV10-1; DNA: TGCGCCAGCAGTGTAGTTCGGCTAGCGAGTTGTGAGCAGTTCTTC; CDR3: CASSVVRLASCEQFF
size: NA; D: NA; J: TRBJ2-2; V: TRBV2; DNA: TGTGCCAGCAGTTTACAGACAGCCCCAACCGGGGAGCTGTTTTTT; CDR3: CASSLQTAPTGELFF
size: NA; D: NA; J: TRBJ1-5; V: TRBV6-6; DNA: TGTGCCAGCAGTTACGGCAGGGAGAATCAGCCCCAGCATTTT; CDR3: CASSYGRENQPQHF
size: NA; D: NA; J: TRBJ2-1; V: TRBV12-3/TRBV12-4; DNA: TGTGCCAGCAGTCCTTGGGCAAATGAGCAGTTCTTC; CDR3: CASSPWANEQFF
size: NA; D: NA; J: TRBJ2-7; V: TRBV5-1; DNA: TGCGCCAGCAGCTCCCCGGGACTGACGTTTGAAACTAACTACGAGCAGTACTTC; CDR3: CASSSPGLTFETNYEQYF
size: NA; D: NA; J: TRBJ1-5; V: TRBV6-4; DNA: TGTGCCAGCAGTTCCCAGTCGAATCAGCCCCAGCATTTT; CDR3: CASSSQSNQPQHF
size: NA; D: TRBD2; J: TRBJ2-5; V: TRBV7-9; DNA: TGTGCCAGCAGCCGATGGACGACTAGCGCCCAAGAGACCCAGTACTTC; CDR3: CASSRWTTSAQETQYF
size: NA; D: TRBD1; J: TRBJ1-5; V: TRBV10-3; DNA: TGTGCCATCAGTGAGTCACAGGGGAGCAATCAGCCCCAGCATTTT; CDR3: CAISESQGSNQPQHF
size: NA; D: TRBD1; J: TRBJ1-2; V: TRBV10-3; DNA: TGTGCCATCAGCGGGGACAGGGGAAGGGACGGCTACACCTTC; CDR3: CAISGDRGRDGYTF
size: NA; D: NA; J: TRBJ1-2; V: TRBV6-1; DNA: TGTGCCAGCAGTGACAGCCGGGAGGGGAACTATGGCTACACCTTC; CDR3: CASSDSREGNYGYTF
size: NA; D: TRBD2; J: TRBJ2-1; V: TRBV6-2/TRBV6-3; DNA: TGTGCCAGCAGTTACTCGTTGTTGCCTAGCGGGATCTACAATGAGCAGTTCTTC; CDR3: CASSYSLLPSGIYNEQFF
size: once; D: TRBD1; J: TRBJ1-3; V: TRBV6-5; DNA: TGTGCCAGCAGTTACGCGGCCAGGGGGACTGGAAACACCATATATTTT; CDR3: CASSYAARGTGNTIYF
size: few; D: NA; J: TRBJ1-5; V: TRBV7-2; DNA: TGTGCCAGCAGCTTGGGACCAAATCAGCCCCAGCATTTT; CDR3: CASSLGPNQPQHF
size: NA; D: NA; J: TRBJ1-2; V: TRBV7-9; DNA: TGTGCCAGCAGCTTAGCTGAGCGGGGCTACACCTTC; CDR3: CASSLAERGYTF
size: NA; D: NA; J: TRBJ1-2; V: TRBV9; DNA: TGTGCCAGCAGCGTAGTACCTCAGGGGACACAAGATGGCTACACCTTC; CDR3: CASSVVPQGTQDGYTF
size: NA; D: NA; J: TRBJ2-1; V: TRBV5-4; DNA: TGTGCCAGCAGCTTGCGCAGGGGCGTTGGGTACAATGAGCAGTTCTTC; CDR3: CASSLRRGVGYNEQFF
size: NA; D: TRBD2; J: TRBJ2-5; V: TRBV3-1/TRBV3-2; DNA: TGTGCCAGCAGCCCTCGGGGGGGACTAGCGGGAGTTAGAGAGACCCAGTACTTC; CDR3: CASSPRGGLAGVRETQYF
size: NA; D: NA; J: TRBJ1-6; V: TRBV5-1; DNA: TGCGCCAGCAGCTTGGGAGGGCTCGGCGGGGGCTCACCCCTCCACTTT; CDR3: CASSLGGLGGGSPLHF
size: NA; D: NA; J: TRBJ1-6; V: TRBV3-1/TRBV3-2; DNA: TGTGCCAGCAGCCAAGATGCGCAAAGGACCCTCCACTTT; CDR3: CASSQDAQRTLHF
size: few; D: NA; J: TRBJ2-7; V: TRBV3-1/TRBV3-2; DNA: TGTGCCAGCAGCCAGTGGCGGAACTCCTACGAGCAGTACTTC; CDR3: CASSQWRNSYEQYF
size: NA; D: NA; J: TRBJ1-2; V: TRBV7-9; DNA: TGTGCCAGCAGCTTAGAACCACAGCTCTATGGCTACACCTTC; CDR3: CASSLEPQLYGYTF
size: NA; D: NA; J: TRBJ2-5; V: TRBV30; DNA: TGTGCCTGGAGTATACAGGGTGTAGAGACCCAGTACTTC; CDR3: CAWSIQGVETQYF
size: once; D: TRBD2; J: TRBJ2-3; V: TRBV7-2; DNA: TGTGCCAGCAGCTTAGGCGGGAGAGGGACAGATACGCAGTATTTT; CDR3: CASSLGGRGTDTQYF
size: NA; D: NA; J: TRBJ1-2; V: TRBV12-5; DNA: TGTGCTAGTGGTTCCCGAGGGGATTCCGGCTATGGCTACACCTTC; CDR3: CASGSRGDSGYGYTF
size: NA; D: TRBD1; J: TRBJ1-2; V: TRBV5-1; DNA: TGCGCCAGCAGCTTGGGTGACAGGGGCCTTGGCTACACCTTC; CDR3: CASSLGDRGLGYTF
size: NA; D: NA; J: TRBJ1-2; V: TRBV3-1/TRBV3-2; DNA: TGTGCCAGCCATGGAAGGGGAGGCCGTGATGGCTACACCTTC; CDR3: CASHGRGGRDGYTF